This T cell receptor beta chain was sequenced during a study of blood T cell repertoires in COVID-19. Background on the study: Researchers got acute and convalescent COVID-19 samples from the United States, Italy and Spain. From T cells, B-cell-depleted T cells, or PBMCs came the material, which was cDNA or gDNA.

Original data processing: Amplifying reference gene primers gave estimates of nucleated cell counts. This table comes from immunoSEQ multiplex PCR, and its TCRdb copy is limited to in-frame clones, with some not included. V, J and clone size are those of that table, while D and trimming were read from the DNA. The sample has 390,000 or so clones, approximately 87% seen once; the top ten hold over 9.5%. Seattle researchers signed up patients amid active infection and tracked them longitudinally. V gave up 9 bases and J gave up 2 bases; unmatched junction bases: 6. The CDR3 covers 13 residues. Germline CDR1 is LNHDA and CDR2 is SQIVND (reference sequence).

The source material was peripheral blood. The gene calls are TRBV19 and TRBJ2-7; the match to TRBD2 covers 8 bases. The TCR originated in a woman aged 25 to 45 with COVID-19, enrolled during active disease. The chain's CDR3 is CASRSSGAYEQYF. The CDR3 nucleotides are TGTGCCAGCCGAAGTAGCGGGGCCTACGAGCAGTACTTC.